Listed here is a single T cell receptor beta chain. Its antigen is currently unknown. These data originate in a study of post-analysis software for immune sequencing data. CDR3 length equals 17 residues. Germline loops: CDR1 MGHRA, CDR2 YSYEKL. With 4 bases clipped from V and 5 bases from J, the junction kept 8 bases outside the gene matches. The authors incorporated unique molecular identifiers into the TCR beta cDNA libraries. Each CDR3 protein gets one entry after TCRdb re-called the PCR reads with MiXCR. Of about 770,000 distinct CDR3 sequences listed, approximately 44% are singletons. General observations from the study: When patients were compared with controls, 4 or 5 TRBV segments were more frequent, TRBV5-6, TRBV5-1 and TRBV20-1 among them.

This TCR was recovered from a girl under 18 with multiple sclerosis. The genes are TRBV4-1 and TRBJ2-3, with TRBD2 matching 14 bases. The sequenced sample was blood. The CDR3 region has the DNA TGCGCCAGCAGCCCTGGGACTAGCGGGAGTTTGGGAGATACGCAGTATTTT. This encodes CASSPGTSGSLGDTQYF.